This entry describes one T cell receptor (beta chain). The sample comes from a study of blood T cell repertoires in COVID-19. V was trimmed by 3 bases and J by 2 bases, leaving 12 bases between them. CDR3 length: 15 residues. Germline CDR1 SGHRS, CDR2 YFSETQ. Method: immunoSEQ multiplex PCR; TCRdb's copy keeps in-frame clones and lacks some. The sample yields over 150,000 clones, roughly 80% seen once. Sequenced: peripheral blood. The gene calls are TRBV5-1 and TRBJ1-3, with D unresolved. The receptor was derived from a woman aged 70-85 years with COVID-19, enrolled during active disease. This CDR3 reads CASSSTPQAGNTIYF. CDR3 sequence (DNA): TGCGCCAGCAGCTCCACTCCCCAGGCTGGAAACACCATATATTTT.